This T cell receptor (beta chain) was recorded in a study of neoadjuvant anti-PD-1 for oral cavity cancer. Overall study: Patients without progression got a fourth dose around day 43. Study outcomes and limitations: Higher pretreatment blood Treg/Th17 ratios correlated with higher pretreatment blood and lower post-treatment tumor TCRbeta clonality.

Germline trimming cut 4 bases from V and 7 bases from J; bases unmatched to any gene: 5. The CDR3 is 15 residues long. Germline V gene data show CDR1 as SGHVS and CDR2 as FNYEAQ. This sample's time point: after neoadjuvant nivolumab, at surgical resection. These oral cavity squamous cell carcinomas were HPV-negative and locally advanced. TCRdb keeps only in-frame clones here, not all; method: immunoSEQ multiplex PCR. The table includes 14,000 or so clones, less than 75% detected once. This clone was seen only once. The antigen remains unidentified. The clonotype comes from a person between 40 and 79 years old with oral cavity squamous cell carcinoma. This chain uses TRBV7-6 with TRBJ1-6; 9 bases match TRBD1. The sample consisted of PBMCs, taken after nivolumab (anti-PD-1) treatment. This CDR3 reads CASSSVTGGNSPLHF. CDR3 DNA sequence: TGTGCCAGCAGCTCAGTGACAGGGGGGAATTCACCCCTCCACTTT.